The 31 T cell receptor beta chains in this list originate from one sample, sequenced in a study of CD8+CD57+ T cells in acquired aplastic anemia. It was genomic DNA that served as the template for profiling TCR beta VDJ and CDR3. TCRdb called the reads again in MiXCR, with one record for every CDR3 protein. The table lists 450,000 to 600,000 distinct CDR3 sequences, roughly 34% of them singletons. For sequencing, patients were chosen who had shown expansion of CD8+CD57+ cells by flow cytometry. Sequences were obtained from sorted CD4+, CD8+, or CD8+CD57+ T cells (not recorded which) from PBMCs. The receptor source for this set is a human donor with aplastic anemia.

This clonotype showed up just a few times. The CDR3 sequence: CASTQGQGRYEQYF. Here the CDR3 DNA reads TGTGCCAGCACCCAAGGGCAGGGTAGATACGAGCAGTACTTC. The chain joins TRBV2 to TRBJ2-7, with D maybe TRBD1 (5 bases). The CDR3 consists of 14 residues. The germline V and J ends were trimmed by 7 bases and 4 bases, with 17 bases remaining between them. Per the germline V gene, CDR1 is SNHLY and CDR2 is FYNNEI. The full variable domain, completed using reference TRBV2 and TRBJ2-7, is EPEVTQTPSHQVTQMGQEVILRCVPISNHLYFYWYRQILGQKVEFLVSFYNNEISEKSEIFDDQFSVERPDGSNFTLKIRSTKLEDSAMYFCASTQGQGRYEQYFGPGTRLTVT.

This clonotype was seen a handful of times. This chain links TRBV20-1 with TRBJ2-3; no clear D gene. Germline values: CDR1 DFQATT, CDR2 SNEGSKA (reference sequence). V lost 2 bases and J lost 4, with 4 bases in between. The CDR3 covers 11 residues. DNA for the CDR3: TGCAGTGCTAGATCATCAGATACGCAGTATTTT. Amino acids: CSARSSDTQYF.

This clonotype was seen repeatedly, ten times or more. The chain uses TRBV4-3 and TRBJ2-3, with D possibly being TRBD2 (6 bases). This CDR3 spans 14 amino acids. Germline V lookup: CDR1 LGHNA, CDR2 YSLEER. Between the trimmed V and J ends, which lost 1 base and 6 bases, there was a span of 11 bases. CDR3 nucleotide sequence: TGCGCCAGCAGCCAAGGACTAGACGTGGATACGCAGTATTTT. Protein sequence: CASSQGLDVDTQYF.

There are a few counts of this clonotype. V gene TRBV9 combines with J gene TRBJ1-1; D possibly corresponds to TRBD1 (5 bases). The CDR3 extends over 15 amino acids. Trimming left V 0 bases short and J 4 bases short, with 13 bases between. CDR1 SGDLS and CDR2 YYNGEE come from the germline V gene. In DNA form, the CDR3 reads TGTGCCAGCAGCGTAGTGGGGGGGGAGACCACTGAAGCTTTCTTT. Protein sequence: CASSVVGGETTEAFF.

The chain carries TRBV10-1 and TRBJ1-2; maybe TRBD1 (5 bases). The V gene's germline CDR1 is WNHNN and CDR2 SYGVQD (reference sequence). The CDR3 length is 13 residues. Trimming cost V 6 bases and J 9 bases, with 17 bases left between them. The DNA for the CDR3 is TGCGCCAGCAGAATGGAACAGGCTCGCAGCTACACCTTC. Translation gives CASRMEQARSYTF.

This clonotype was seen ten or more times. This CDR3 reads CASSIDAARASYGYTF. CDR3 bases: TGTGCCAGTAGTATAGATGCGGCCAGAGCTAGCTATGGCTACACCTTC. J is TRBJ1-2 and V is TRBV19; D is unclear. The CDR3 has 16 residues. Trimming took 0 bases from V and 4 from J, leaving 15 bases between them. CDR1 is LNHDA and CDR2 is SQIVND in the germline V gene (reference sequence).

The rearrangement links TRBV4-3 to TRBJ1-2; D may be TRBD1 (5 bases). Germline CDR1 and CDR2: LGHNA and YSLEER. This CDR3 contains 15 residues. Trimming pared 0 bases from V and 8 bases from J, leaving 16 bases between. The chain's CDR3 is CASSQDMVRGGGYTF. CDR3 in DNA: TGCGCCAGCAGCCAAGATATGGTAAGGGGAGGAGGCTACACCTTC.

This rearrangement joins TRBV6-1 to TRBJ2-7; 10 nucleotides line up with TRBD1. CDR1 and CDR2 (germline): MNHNS, SASEGT. J lost 6 bases, V lost 5 bases, and 7 bases had no gene match. CDR3 length: 14 amino acids. The CDR3: CASSNPGQGSEQYF. As DNA, the CDR3 is TGTGCCAGCAGTAATCCGGGACAGGGGAGCGAGCAGTACTTC.

V is TRBV10-3 and J is TRBJ2-7; no reliable D call. V was trimmed by 3 bases and J by 6 bases, leaving 12 bases between them. The germline gives CDR1 ENHRY, CDR2 SYGVKD. CDR3 length: 13 residues. The CDR3 bases are TGTGCCATCAGTGACCCTTCCTGGGGCGAGCAGTACTTC. Translated: CAISDPSWGEQYF.

This clonotype has more than one count but fewer than ten. The chain carries TRBV6-5 and TRBJ2-5, with a tentative D call TRBD1 (6 bases). V dropped 6 bases and J dropped 2 bases, with 7 bases sitting between them. Germline V gene lookup returns CDR1 MNHEY and CDR2 SVGAGI. CDR3 length equals 12 residues. The CDR3 sequence is CASRTGQETQYF. CDR3 coding DNA: TGTGCCAGCAGAACAGGGCAAGAGACCCAGTACTTC.

The CDR3 is CASSEGSVSANQPQHF. CDR3 coding DNA: TGTGCCAGCAGTGAGGGTAGTGTGTCAGCTAATCAGCCCCAGCATTTT. This chain joins TRBV6-4 and TRBJ1-5, with D uncertain. Germline loops: CDR1 MRHNA, CDR2 SNTAGT. The CDR3 consists of 16 residues. Trimming shortened V by 3 bases and J by 4 bases, and 16 bases separated the two germline ends.

The rearrangement links TRBV13 to TRBJ2-5; 8 bases match TRBD1. The CDR3 consists of 15 residues. Per germline, CDR1 PRHDT and CDR2 FYEKMQ (reference sequence). The junction had 4 bases not matched to a gene; V was cut back by 3 bases and J by 1 base. The CDR3 DNA is TGTGCCAGCAGCTTGGCCACAGGGGGCCAAGAGACCCAGTACTTC. Translation: CASSLATGGQETQYF.

This clonotype appeared a few times. The chain combines TRBV19 with TRBJ2-2; D is undetermined. V lost 4 bases, J lost 2 bases, and 14 bases lay in between. This CDR3 is built from 16 residues. Germline values: CDR1 LNHDA, CDR2 SQIVND (reference sequence). CDR3 sequence (DNA): TGTGCCAGTAGTACCTGGGCGGTGCATAACACCGGGGAGCTGTTTTTT. Translating gives CASSTWAVHNTGELFF. The full variable domain, its missing parts supplied by reference TRBV19 and TRBJ2-2, is DGGITQSPKYLFRKEGQNVTLSCEQNLNHDAMYWYRQDPGQGLRLIYYSQIVNDFQKGDIAEGYSVSREKKESFPLTVTSAQKNPTAFYLCASSTWAVHNTGELFFGEGSRLTVL.

This clonotype was counted once. V usage is TRBV4-2 and J usage is TRBJ1-5; tentative D call: TRBD1 (5 bases). Trimming took 3 bases from V and 2 from J, leaving 26 bases between them. CDR3 size: 20 residues. Germline V lookup: CDR1 LGHNA, CDR2 YNFKEQ. For the CDR3, the DNA is TGTGCCAGCAGCCACACGCAACCGGGACTAGCGGCTGTTGGCAATCAGCCCCAGCATTTT. Amino acid sequence: CASSHTQPGLAAVGNQPQHF.

This clonotype came up a few times. The gene calls are TRBV9 and TRBJ2-5; D may be TRBD1 or TRBD2 (5 bases each). From germline, CDR1 is SGDLS and CDR2 YYNGEE. V was clipped by 4 bases and J by 0 bases, with 13 bases between them. There are 15 residues in the CDR3. For the CDR3, the DNA is TGTGCCAGCAGCCTCAGGGCGGGTTACCAAGAGACCCAGTACTTC. Residues: CASSLRAGYQETQYF.

At least ten counts were recorded for this clonotype. The CDR3: CASSQDLGRYYGYTF. CDR3 sequence (DNA): TGCGCCAGCAGCCAAGATTTGGGGCGATACTATGGCTACACCTTC. The rearrangement links TRBV4-3 to TRBJ1-2, with D tentatively TRBD1 (5 bases). V was clipped by 0 bases and J by 3 bases, with 11 bases between them. The CDR3 runs 15 residues. In germline, CDR1 is LGHNA, CDR2 YSLEER.

A word on this clonotype: A much larger clone lies one base from this, so it may be a read error. This chain joins TRBV4-3 and TRBJ2-7; D is unresolved. The CDR3 covers 13 residues. Germline V gives CDR1 LGHNA, CDR2 YSLEER. V shed 0 bases and J shed 3 bases, with 6 bases lying between them. CDR3 protein: CASSQELNYEQYF. Here the CDR3 DNA reads TGCGCCAGCAGCCAAGAACTGAACTACGAGCAGTACTTC.

This clonotype was seen repeatedly, ten times or more. The chain links TRBV20-1 to TRBJ1-2, with a tentative D call TRBD1 (5 bases). Per germline, CDR1 DFQATT and CDR2 SNEGSKA (reference sequence). The CDR3 is 13 residues long. The V end was cut by 5 bases, the J end by 0 bases, with 10 bases between. The DNA for the CDR3 is TGCAGTGCTCCCCAGGGTTCTAACTATGGCTACACCTTC. It translates to CSAPQGSNYGYTF.

This chain links TRBV20-1 with TRBJ2-1; possibly TRBD2 for D (6 bases). Germline V gene data show CDR1 as DFQATT and CDR2 as SNEGSKA (reference sequence). Trimming removed 6 bases from V and 7 bases from J, with 19 bases in between. This CDR3 region has 14 residues. The CDR3 region is CSAPWLRGGNEQFF. Written as DNA, the CDR3 is TGCAGTGCCCCATGGTTGCGGGGTGGGAATGAGCAGTTCTTC.

The table lists this clonotype with many counts. The chain has TRBV10-3 and TRBJ2-3, with a weak D call TRBD2 (7 bases). Germline V gene lookup returns CDR1 ENHRY and CDR2 SYGVKD. The germline V and J ends were trimmed by 2 bases and 6 bases, with 12 bases remaining between them. There are 14 residues in the CDR3. The CDR3 region has the DNA TGTGCCATCAGTGAGGGGGGGGGCTGGGATACGCAGTATTTT. This codes for CAISEGGGWDTQYF.

This clonotype was observed many times. This chain joins TRBV10-3 and TRBJ2-1, with 8 nucleotides matching TRBD2. CDR3 length: 14 residues. Germline values: CDR1 ENHRY, CDR2 SYGVKD. The trim removed 6 bases at V and 7 bases at J, leaving 8 bases unmatched. CDR3 nucleotides: TGTGCCATCAGCCCCTCGGGAGGGGTTAATGAGCAGTTCTTC. This translates into CAISPSGGVNEQFF.

This clonotype was detected a few times. The genes are TRBV5-6 and TRBJ2-3, with 7 bases lining up with TRBD2. The CDR3 spans 16 residues. The V gene end was trimmed by 1 base and the J gene end by 1 base; junction bases not matched to a gene: 6. CDR1 is SGHDT, CDR2 YYEEEE, per germline. The CDR3 sequence is CASSLMGLAGTDTQYF. DNA for the CDR3: TGTGCCAGCAGCTTGATGGGGCTAGCGGGCACAGATACGCAGTATTTT.

This clonotype turned up a few times. A junction boundary mismatches the germline segment, possibly from a read error. The genes are TRBV19 and TRBJ1-5; 9 nucleotides match TRBD1. Germline V gene data show CDR1 as LNHDA and CDR2 as SQIVND (reference sequence). The CDR3 is 15 residues long. This CDR3 reads CGSSKGQGLPQPQHF. Written as DNA, the CDR3 is TGTGGCAGTAGTAAAGGACAGGGGTTGCCCCAGCCCCAGCATTTT.

Only a few counts were recorded for this clonotype. The rearrangement links TRBV4-3 to TRBJ2-1; 8 bases match TRBD1. CDR1 and CDR2 from the germline V gene are LGHNA and YSLEER. With 2 bases clipped from V and 8 bases from J, the junction kept 8 bases outside the gene matches. CDR3 length: 15 residues. In nucleotides, the CDR3 is TGCGCCAGCAGCCAACGGGACAGGATGGTGGATGAGCAGTTCTTC. It translates to CASSQRDRMVDEQFF.

This clonotype was seen many times. The chain carries TRBV2 and TRBJ2-3; a possible D gene is TRBD1 (5 bases). V was shortened by 8 bases and J by 2 bases, with 14 bases between the two germline ends. The CDR3 runs 14 residues. Germline CDR1 and CDR2: SNHLY and FYNNEI. In nucleotides, the CDR3 is TGTGCCAGCGCCTTTGACAGATACACAGATACGCAGTATTTT. Translated, it gives CASAFDRYTDTQYF.

This clonotype was seen a handful of times. The chain links TRBV30 to TRBJ1-6, with 9 positions matching TRBD1. V was pared by 2 bases and J by 2 bases, with 7 bases of the junction left unmatched. The CDR3 is 17 residues long. Germline values: CDR1 GTSNPN, CDR2 SVGIG (reference sequence). The CDR3 here is CAWSTKTGGTYNSPLHF. The DNA of the CDR3 is TGTGCCTGGAGTACAAAGACAGGGGGGACCTATAATTCACCCCTCCACTTT.

Many counts were recorded for this clonotype. V gene TRBV12-3 or TRBV12-4 combines with J gene TRBJ1-2, with 9 bases fitting TRBD1. The CDR3 consists of 13 residues. Trimming cost V 6 bases and J 5 bases; bases outside gene matches: 4. The CDR3 bases are TGTGCCAGCAGCCGCGGGACAGGGTATGGCTACACCTTC. As protein: CASSRGTGYGYTF.

This clonotype was seen a handful of times. This chain links TRBV15 with TRBJ1-2; no clear D gene. CDR1 and CDR2 (germline): LNHNV, YYDKDF (reference sequence). Trimming left V 3 bases short and J 4 bases short, with 18 bases between. The CDR3 contains 16 residues. The CDR3 protein is CATSSELDRPSYGYTF. The CDR3 DNA is TGTGCCACCAGCAGTGAACTTGATCGACCCAGCTATGGCTACACCTTC. The full variable domain, with the rest looked up from reference TRBV15 and TRBJ1-2, is DAMVIQNPRYQVTQFGKPVTLSCSQTLNHNVMYWYQQKSSQAPKLLFHYYDKDFNNEADTPDNFQSRRPNTSFCFLDIRSPGLGDTAMYLCATSSELDRPSYGYTFGSGTRLTVV.

This clonotype was seen a handful of times. This sequence joins TRBV9 and TRBJ2-5; D tentatively reads TRBD1 or TRBD2 (7 bases each). V was clipped by 5 bases and J by 5 bases, with 16 bases between them. Germline V gene lookup returns CDR1 SGDLS and CDR2 YYNGEE. CDR3 length: 14 residues. CDR3 sequence (DNA): TGTGCCAGCAGTTTAAATCAGGGGGGGGAGACCCAGTACTTC. Its protein product is CASSLNQGGETQYF.

The chain has TRBV6-5 and TRBJ1-3; D unclear. Trimming shortened V by 0 bases and J by 4 bases, and 10 bases separated the two germline ends. This CDR3 contains 15 residues. CDR1 and CDR2 (germline): MNHEY, SVGAGI. The DNA of the CDR3 is TGTGCCAGCAGTTACTCTGTAACAGAAGGAAACACCATATATTTT. Its protein is CASSYSVTEGNTIYF.

This clonotype was found a few times. The chain couples TRBV13 to TRBJ2-7; D is perhaps TRBD1 (6 bases). Trimming shortened V by 10 bases and J by 4 bases, and 23 bases separated the two germline ends. CDR1 is PRHDT and CDR2 is FYEKMQ in the germline V gene (reference sequence). This CDR3 contains 15 residues. This CDR3 reads CAISNPGGTLYEQYF. For the CDR3, the DNA is TGTGCCATATCTAATCCTGGTGGGACACTATACGAGCAGTACTTC.